The 5 T cell receptor beta chains below come from one sample, sequenced in a study of CD8 T cells in Susac syndrome. With random hexamers, reverse transcription was performed on about 0.45 to 1 ug of RNA. A single record per CDR3 protein comes from TCRdb applying MiXCR to the immunoSEQ multiplex PCR reads. The table lists about 300,000 distinct CDR3 sequences, approximately 90% of them singletons. The material sequenced was CD8+ T cells from PBMCs. The receptors come from a human donor with multiple sclerosis.

This chain joins TRBV30 and TRBJ1-4; perhaps TRBD1 as D (5 bases). The CDR3 loop spans 12 amino acids. V lost 7 bases, J lost 4 bases, and 10 bases lay in between. Per the germline V gene, CDR1 is GTSNPN and CDR2 is SVGIG (reference sequence). The CDR3 here is CALGGSNEKLFF. The CDR3 coding sequence is TGTGCCTTGGGGGGGAGTAATGAAAAACTGTTTTTT.

This chain uses TRBV27 with TRBJ2-7; TRBD2 matches at 8 bases. The CDR3 is 14 amino acids. V was pared by 6 bases and J by 4 bases, with 8 bases of the junction left unmatched. The germline gives CDR1 MNHEY, CDR2 SMNVEV (reference sequence). CDR3 bases: TGTGCCAGCAGCCCGGGACTAGTCCCATACGAGCAGTACTTC. Translated: CASSPGLVPYEQYF.

The CDR3 coding sequence is TGTGCCAGCAGCGTTAGCGGGGGTCCAGAGACCCAGTACTTC. Translating it yields CASSVSGGPETQYF. The chain links TRBV7-2 to TRBJ2-5, with TRBD2 matching over 9 bases. CDR1 SGHTA and CDR2 FQGNSA come from the germline V gene. The CDR3 sequence is 14 residues long. V dropped 5 bases and J dropped 4; count of bases not matched to a gene: 5.

The chain joins TRBV19 to TRBJ2-1; D tentatively fits TRBD1 or TRBD2 (5 bases each). V was trimmed by 1 base and J by 5 bases, leaving 15 bases between them. CDR1 is LNHDA, CDR2 SQIVND, per germline (reference sequence). The CDR3 loop spans 16 amino acids. CDR3 coding DNA: TGTGCCAGTAGTATAGGCCTACCGAGGGGACACAATGAGCAGTTCTTC. Amino acid sequence: CASSIGLPRGHNEQFF.

V is TRBV27 and J is TRBJ1-2; possible D gene TRBD1, 5 bases. Trimming left V 3 bases short and J 5 bases short, with 16 bases between. The CDR3 is made up of 15 amino acids. Germline CDR1 is MNHEY and CDR2 is SMNVEV (reference sequence). The CDR3 nucleotides read TGTGCCAGCAGTTTCTCGGTAACAGCAGGGTATGGCTACACCTTC. Its translation: CASSFSVTAGYGYTF.